A single sample gave rise to the 28 T cell receptor beta chains below, sequenced in a study of vaccination and CD4 T cells after COVID-19. The sample's treatment: approximately 9-day PBMC culture with coronavirus spike peptide pools or control peptides (ViraFEST assay). The antigens of these receptors remain unknown. Sequencing of DNA taken from cultured CD4+ T cells relied on the Oncomine TCR Beta short-read assay. TCRdb re-called the PCR reads with MiXCR, one entry per CDR3 protein. Of 20,000 to 25,000 distinct CDR3 sequences detected, 38% appear once; the ten largest clones hold roughly 4.7%. The sequencing used CD4+ T cells from blood, cultured in vitro, collected before SARS-CoV-2 vaccination. These receptors came from a human donor who had recovered from COVID-19.

This chain joins TRBV28 and TRBJ1-6; D perhaps matches TRBD1 (5 bases). The V gene's germline CDR1 is MDHEN and CDR2 SYDVKM. The length of the CDR3 is 13 residues. Trimming pared 8 bases from V and 6 bases from J, leaving 11 bases between. The CDR3 bases are TGTGCCAGCCAAGGGGAAGGTAATTCACCCCTCCACTTT. Its translation: CASQGEGNSPLHF.

The chain links TRBV19 to TRBJ2-3; TRBD1 matches at 10 bases. Per the germline V gene, CDR1 is LNHDA and CDR2 is SQIVND (reference sequence). This CDR3 has 15 residues. With V trimmed by 6 bases and J by 3 bases, 6 bases remained unmatched. In DNA form, the CDR3 reads TGTGCCAGTAGCCGACCGGGACAGGGGACAGATACGCAGTATTTT. It is translated as CASSRPGQGTDTQYF.

In its sample, this clonotype was seen a few times. The chain uses TRBV6-5 and TRBJ1-1; D unclear. The germline CDR1 and CDR2 sequences are MNHEY and SVGAGI. V lost 4 bases to trimming and J lost 7 bases, with 7 bases between them. CDR3 length: 11 residues. CDR3 nucleotide sequence: TGTGCCAGCAGTTGGCTTGATGAAGCTTTCTTT. This gives the protein CASSWLDEAFF.

In its sample, this clonotype was seen a few times. The chain is built from TRBV20-1 and TRBJ1-1; D is ambiguous. Trimming took off 0 bases at V and 0 bases at J, with 8 bases between the two ends. Germline values: CDR1 DFQATT, CDR2 SNEGSKA (reference sequence). The CDR3 contains 14 residues. The CDR3 sequence is CSAREGRMNTEAFF. CDR3 coding DNA: TGCAGTGCTAGAGAAGGCAGGATGAACACTGAAGCTTTCTTT.

This sequence joins TRBV10-3 and TRBJ2-7, with TRBD2 matching 11 bases. Germline CDR1 is ENHRY and CDR2 is SYGVKD. The V segment lost 5 bases and the J segment 3 bases; nucleotides outside the gene matches: 3. The CDR3 covers 14 residues. This chain's CDR3 is CAISSGTSGYEQYF. CDR3 nucleotide sequence: TGTGCCATCAGTTCCGGGACTAGCGGCTACGAGCAGTACTTC.

The chain couples TRBV6-4 to TRBJ2-7, with D perhaps matching TRBD1 or TRBD2 (5 bases each). The CDR3 spans 14 residues. V dropped 2 bases and J dropped 4 bases, with 12 bases sitting between them. Germline CDR1 reads MRHNA; CDR2 reads SNTAGT. The CDR3, as DNA: TGTGCCAGCAGTGACCCAGGGACGAGGTACGAGCAGTACTTC. Encoded protein: CASSDPGTRYEQYF.

J is TRBJ1-2 and V is TRBV27, with TRBD1 matching over 8 bases. The CDR3 has 17 residues. Germline trimming cut 1 base from V and 2 bases from J; bases unmatched to any gene: 9. The germline gives CDR1 MNHEY, CDR2 SMNVEV (reference sequence). The CDR3 bases are TGTGCCAGCAGTTTATTTCACAGGGGGTCATCGAACTATGGCTACACCTTC. This codes for CASSLFHRGSSNYGYTF.

Only a few counts were recorded for this clonotype. The gene calls are TRBV6-2 or TRBV6-3 and TRBJ2-7; 10 bases line up with TRBD1. The CDR3 loop spans 15 amino acids. J was trimmed by 5 bases and V by 7 bases; bases with no gene match: 11. Germline V lookup: CDR1 MNHEY, CDR2 SVGEGT. The CDR3 coding sequence is TGTGCCAGCACCAAACCGAGGGACAGGGGCGACGAGCAGTACTTC. Its translation: CASTKPRDRGDEQYF.

In its sample, this clonotype was seen a few times. Here the CDR3 DNA reads TGCAGTGCTAGAGTAGCGGACTACGAGCAGTACTTC. Translating it yields CSARVADYEQYF. The chain has TRBV20-1 and TRBJ2-7, with a weak D call TRBD2 (6 bases). This CDR3 is built from 12 residues. Looked up from germline, CDR1 is DFQATT and CDR2 is SNEGSKA (reference sequence). Between the trimmed V and J ends, which lost 1 base and 3 bases, there was a span of 7 bases.

The chain uses TRBV6-1 and TRBJ2-7; D may be TRBD1 or TRBD2 (5 bases each). This CDR3 is built from 13 residues. Deletions cut 6 bases from V and 3 bases from J, with 12 bases between. CDR1 and CDR2 from the germline V gene are MNHNS and SASEGT. This CDR3 reads CASSSGRNYEQYF. Written as DNA, the CDR3 is TGTGCCAGCAGCTCGGGACGGAACTACGAGCAGTACTTC.

There are a few counts of this clonotype. This rearrangement joins TRBV6-1 to TRBJ2-3; 14 nucleotides align to TRBD2. V lost 6 bases to trimming and J lost 3 bases; unmatched junction nucleotides: 5. Germline loops: CDR1 MNHNS, CDR2 SASEGT. The CDR3 is 16 amino acids. Here the CDR3 DNA reads TGTGCCAGCAGCCGAGGACTAGCGGGAGGAACAGATACGCAGTATTTT. The encoded protein is CASSRGLAGGTDTQYF.

The V and J genes are TRBV30 and TRBJ1-5; D is undetermined. The CDR3 runs 13 residues. V lost 2 bases, J lost 2 bases, and 7 bases lay in between. The V gene's germline CDR1 is GTSNPN and CDR2 SVGIG (reference sequence). The CDR3 nucleotides are TGTGCCTGGAGTCCGCAGGGCAATCAGCCCCAGCATTTT. Amino acids: CAWSPQGNQPQHF.

The genes are TRBV12-5 and TRBJ2-7; D assignment may be TRBD1 or TRBD2 (7 bases each). CDR3 length equals 14 residues. V lost 7 bases and J 3 bases, leaving 16 bases between the germline ends. The V gene's germline CDR1 is LGHNT and CDR2 FRNRAP. Written as DNA, the CDR3 is TGTGCTAGTGCCTTGGGAGGGGGCGGCTACGAGCAGTACTTC. This translates into CASALGGGGYEQYF.

A few counts support this clonotype. The J gene is TRBJ2-7, the V gene TRBV27; D is possibly TRBD1 or TRBD2 (5 bases each). Germline V gene lookup returns CDR1 MNHEY and CDR2 SMNVEV (reference sequence). The CDR3 consists of 16 residues. Trimming cost V 6 bases and J 2 bases, with 20 bases left between them. The CDR3 DNA sequence: TGTGCCAGCAGCCTTAAGGGGACGGTGGAGACCTACGAGCAGTACTTC. It codes for CASSLKGTVETYEQYF.

CDR3 amino acids: CASSITAYNEQFF. DNA of the CDR3: TGTGCCAGTAGTATAACGGCCTACAATGAGCAGTTCTTC. The V call is TRBV19, the J call TRBJ2-1; D gene uncertain. Germline V gene lookup returns CDR1 LNHDA and CDR2 SQIVND (reference sequence). This CDR3 is built from 13 residues. V lost 2 bases, J lost 2 bases, and 4 bases lay in between.

This clonotype was observed a handful of times. This chain uses TRBV21-1 with TRBJ1-1; TRBD1 is taken as the D call from the table, unchecked against the DNA. TRBV21-1 is noted as a pseudogene. This CDR3 spans 15 amino acids. This chain's CDR3 is CASSNEAGEGAEAFF. For the CDR3, the DNA is TGTGCCAGCAGCAACGAGGCAGGGGAAGGCGCTGAAGCTTTCTTT.

The rearrangement joins TRBV4-3 to TRBJ2-3; 9 nucleotides line up with TRBD2. Trimming cost V 1 base and J 6 bases; bases outside gene matches: 11. This CDR3 contains 17 residues. Looked up from germline, CDR1 is LGHNA and CDR2 is YSLEER. For the CDR3, the DNA is TGCGCCAGCAGCCAAGCCGGTACTAGCGGGCTCGGGGATACGCAGTATTTT. Translation: CASSQAGTSGLGDTQYF.

This chain joins TRBV6-2 or TRBV6-3 and TRBJ2-1; 8 bases match TRBD1. With 5 bases clipped from V and 2 bases from J, the junction kept 5 bases outside the gene matches. CDR3 length equals 15 residues. Per germline, CDR1 MNHEY and CDR2 SVGEGT. CDR3 residues: CASSPGQGTYNEQFF. The CDR3 nucleotides read TGTGCCAGCAGTCCCGGACAGGGAACCTACAATGAGCAGTTCTTC.

CDR3 loop: CASSGTASSYNSPLHF. As DNA, the CDR3 is TGTGCCTCATCCGGGACAGCAAGCTCCTATAATTCACCCCTCCACTTT. The chain recombines TRBV30 with TRBJ1-6; 7 bases map to TRBD1. The J segment lost 0 bases and the V segment lost 7 bases, leaving 9 bases of the junction unmatched. This CDR3 is built from 16 residues. Germline V lookup: CDR1 GTSNPN, CDR2 SVGIG (reference sequence).

The rearrangement joins TRBV6-5 to TRBJ2-1; tentatively, D is TRBD2 (5 bases). Germline-derived CDR1 and CDR2 are MNHEY and SVGAGI. The CDR3 sequence is 14 residues long. V dropped 0 bases and J dropped 7 bases, with 10 bases sitting between them. The CDR3 nucleotides are TGTGCCAGCAGTTACTCCCCCGGGAATAATGAGCAGTTCTTC. It specifies CASSYSPGNNEQFF.

This chain joins TRBV10-1 and TRBJ2-5; tentative D call: TRBD2 (6 bases). This CDR3 is 15 amino acids long. V lost 0 bases and J 2 bases, leaving 10 bases between the germline ends. The germline V gene encodes CDR1 WNHNN and CDR2 SYGVQD (reference sequence). The CDR3 reads CASSESGREQETQYF. The CDR3 DNA reads as TGCGCCAGCAGTGAGTCCGGACGGGAGCAAGAGACCCAGTACTTC.

This clonotype was counted a few times. The chain combines TRBV11-3 with TRBJ2-5; D not certain. The CDR3 sequence is 14 residues long. V dropped 2 bases and J dropped 0 bases, with 7 bases sitting between them. Germline-derived CDR1 and CDR2 are SGHNT and YENEEA. The CDR3 loop reads CASSLRRDQETQYF. CDR3 in DNA: TGTGCCAGCAGCTTAAGGCGCGACCAAGAGACCCAGTACTTC.

The V gene is TRBV7-2, the J gene TRBJ2-7; perhaps TRBD2 as D (5 bases). Trimming removed 8 bases from V and 9 bases from J, with 20 bases in between. Germline V gives CDR1 SGHTA, CDR2 FQGNSA. CDR3 length: 13 residues. The CDR3 protein is CASGPGDRGGQYF. The CDR3, as DNA: TGTGCCAGCGGCCCTGGAGATCGGGGTGGGCAGTACTTC.

The sample holds a few counts of this clonotype. This chain joins TRBV19 and TRBJ1-2; TRBD1 might be the D (6 bases). The V and J ends lost 7 bases and 6 bases respectively, with 18 bases between them. From germline, CDR1 is LNHDA and CDR2 SQIVND (reference sequence). The CDR3 length is 14 residues. The CDR3 sequence: CASTNRGRDNGYTF. Here the CDR3 DNA reads TGTGCCAGTACCAATAGAGGGAGGGACAATGGCTACACCTTC.

This clonotype was found a few times. The chain carries TRBV15 and TRBJ2-5; D gene uncertain. The CDR3 is 13 residues long. CDR1 and CDR2 from the germline V gene are LNHNV and YYDKDF (reference sequence). V lost 0 bases, J lost 6 bases, and 8 bases lay in between. The CDR3 reads CATSRDLGKTQYF. DNA of the CDR3: TGTGCCACCAGCAGAGATTTAGGCAAGACCCAGTACTTC.

The J gene is TRBJ1-1, the V gene TRBV9; 7 bases fit TRBD1. This CDR3 has 15 residues. J gave up 1 base and V 0 bases, and 3 bases lay outside the gene matches. The germline CDR1 and CDR2 sequences are SGDLS and YYNGEE. The CDR3 DNA sequence: TGTGCCAGCAGCGTAGAAGGGGACAGGAACACTGAAGCTTTCTTT. Translation gives CASSVEGDRNTEAFF.

This clonotype was detected only a few times. The rearrangement uses TRBV6-5 and TRBJ1-1, with D possibly being TRBD1 (6 bases). The CDR3 extends over 14 amino acids. V was cut by 0 bases and J by 1 base, with 6 bases left in between. In germline, CDR1 is MNHEY, CDR2 SVGAGI. CDR3 sequence: CASSYSTGNTEAFF. The CDR3 coding sequence is TGTGCCAGCAGTTACTCGACAGGGAACACTGAAGCTTTCTTT.

This chain connects TRBV11-2 to TRBJ1-1; perhaps TRBD1 as D (5 bases). V was cut by 0 bases and J by 12 bases, with 14 bases left in between. The CDR3 spans 13 residues. The V gene's germline CDR1 is SGHAT and CDR2 FQNNGV. The CDR3 DNA follows: TGTGCCAGCAGCTTAGATGAGGGGAGGAACCCTTTCTTT. Translated: CASSLDEGRNPFF. The complete variable domain, with remaining parts taken from reference TRBV11-2 and TRBJ1-1, reads EAGVAQSPRYKIIEKRQSVAFWCNPISGHATLYWYQQILGQGPKLLIQFQNNGVVDDSQLPKDRFSAERLKGVDSTLKIQPAKLEDSAVYLCASSLDEGRNPFFGQGTRLTVV.